Below, one TCR beta chain is given with its context. Antigen: not known. Libraries were prepared by immunoSEQ multiplex PCR; TCRdb keeps only in-frame clonotypes and omits some of them. This sample yields under 100,000 clones, of which around 80% are seen a single time; 9.5% belongs to the top ten. The CDR3 has 14 amino acids. The germline V gene has CDR1 MDHEN and CDR2 SYDVKM. V lost 3 bases and J 6 bases, leaving 15 bases between the germline ends. This sample was taken from a study of PD-L1 blockade in urothelial cancer. As for the study in general: About 90% of the 29 patients were men with bladder-origin urothelial cancer. Blood was evaluated 3 weeks (second dose) and 6 weeks after therapy began. Researchers found blood samples held a median of approximately 150,000 T cells.

Study-level results: Durable-benefit patients showed greater tumor-associated blood clone expansion at 3 weeks.

The clonotype comes from a man between 65 and 85 years old with urothelial cancer. The chain employs TRBV28 and TRBJ2-7; D is perhaps TRBD2 (5 bases). The starting material was PBMCs, obtained around atezolizumab (anti-PD-L1) treatment. CDR3 loop: CASSFPGLRSEQYF. As DNA, the CDR3 is TGTGCCAGCAGTTTCCCGGGGTTGCGGAGCGAGCAGTACTTC.